A selection of T cell receptor beta chains follows, all from one sample in a study of low-dose radiotherapy and immunotherapy resistance in tumors. Each CDR3 protein gets one entry after TCRdb re-called the reads with MiXCR. The table shows fewer than 95,000 distinct CDR3 sequences, with roughly a tenth occurring only once. The sequencing used PBMCs, collected before treatment. These receptors were taken from a male donor with prostate cancer. The CDR3 runs from the conserved cysteine through the conserved F or W. A D gene is named only where the DNA matches it firmly. Some rows mark clone size as missing; the rest say once, few, many or name a class of expanded clone.

>TRBV29-1|TRBD2|many|TRBJ2-1
CSGRTSGYNEQFF
TGCAGCGGAAGGACTAGCGGATACAATGAGCAGTTCTTC
>TRBV12-3/TRBV12-4|-|many|TRBJ2-4
CASSPRFGDIQYF
TGTGCCAGCTCACCGAGGTTCGGAGACATTCAGTACTTC
>TRBV30|TRBD2|many|TRBJ2-5
CAWSPAGEETQYF
TGTGCCTGGAGTCCAGCGGGAGAAGAGACCCAGTACTTC
>TRBV6-2/TRBV6-3|TRBD2|many|TRBJ2-2
CATGLAGKSGTGELFF
TGTGCCACTGGACTAGCGGGAAAATCGGGCACCGGGGAGCTGTTTTTT
>TRBV27|-|few|TRBJ2-5
CASSLLGPQLGETQYF
TGTGCCAGCAGTTTATTGGGGCCACAGCTTGGGGAGACCCAGTACTTC
>TRBV12-3/TRBV12-4|TRBD1|many|TRBJ2-7
CASSGQGLYEQYF
TGTGCCAGCAGTGGACAGGGACTCTACGAGCAGTACTTC
>TRBV7-2|TRBD2|many|TRBJ2-4
CASSSTRTSSFYF
TGTGCCAGCAGCTCTACGAGGACTAGCTCATTTTACTTC
>TRBV30|-|many|TRBJ1-3
CAWSPLVDTIYF
TGTGCCTGGAGTCCCCTCGTGGACACCATATATTTT
>TRBV27|TRBD2|many|TRBJ2-1
CASGTSGRVNEQFF
TGTGCCAGCGGTACTAGCGGGAGGGTGAATGAGCAGTTCTTC
>TRBV11-2|-|many|TRBJ2-3
CASSLGSGIDTQYF
TGTGCCAGCAGCTTAGGTAGCGGTATAGATACGCAGTATTTT
>TRBV13|TRBD1|many|TRBJ1-2
CASSLGQGSYGYTF
TGTGCCAGCAGTCTCGGACAGGGGAGCTATGGCTACACCTTC
>TRBV12-3/TRBV12-4|-|many|TRBJ2-5
CASSLWGLETQYF
TGTGCCAGCAGTTTATGGGGACTAGAGACCCAGTACTTC
>TRBV12-3/TRBV12-4|TRBD1|many|TRBJ1-1
CASRYQGASAEAFF
TGTGCCAGCAGGTATCAGGGGGCCTCGGCTGAAGCTTTCTTT
>TRBV7-2|TRBD1|many|TRBJ1-2
CASSLVAGGTYGYTF
TGTGCCAGCAGCTTAGTCGCAGGGGGCACTTATGGCTACACCTTC
>TRBV7-2|-|many|TRBJ2-7
CASSPANRDLFEQYF
TGTGCCAGCAGCCCGGCGAACCGGGACCTTTTTGAGCAGTACTTC
>TRBV27|-|many|TRBJ2-5
CASSFTPGTGETQYF
TGTGCCAGCAGTTTCACCCCCGGGACTGGGGAGACCCAGTACTTC
>TRBV27|-|-|TRBJ1-5
CASSLGHQNQPQHF
TGTGCCAGCAGTTTAGGACACCAGAATCAGCCCCAGCATTTT
>TRBV7-8|-|many|TRBJ1-5
CASTEGTRQPQHF
TGTGCCAGCACCGAGGGGACAAGACAGCCCCAGCATTTT
>TRBV10-3|-|many|TRBJ2-1
CAISDRGGSAGSYNEQFF
TGTGCCATCAGCGACAGGGGAGGGTCGGCGGGGTCCTACAATGAGCAGTTCTTC
>TRBV7-2|TRBD1|many|TRBJ2-7
CASSADRVEQYF
TGTGCCAGCAGCGCCGACAGGGTGGAGCAGTACTTC
>TRBV19|TRBD2|many|TRBJ2-7
CASSTSGAYEQYF
TGTGCCAGTAGTACCAGCGGGGCATACGAGCAGTACTTC
>TRBV28|-|many|TRBJ1-1
CASTRTGVGDTEAFF
TGTGCCAGCACTAGGACCGGGGTCGGGGACACTGAAGCTTTCTTT
>TRBV6-6|-|many|TRBJ2-1
CASQVGRGGNEQFF
TGTGCCAGCCAAGTGGGCAGGGGAGGAAATGAGCAGTTCTTC
>TRBV20-1|-|many|TRBJ2-5
CSAREYGGASWETQYF
TGCAGTGCTAGAGAGTACGGGGGAGCTTCGTGGGAGACCCAGTACTTC
>TRBV5-1|TRBD1|many|TRBJ1-2
CASSPPRDSYGYTF
TGCGCCAGCAGCCCGCCTCGGGACAGCTATGGCTACACCTTC
>TRBV28|-|many|TRBJ2-3
CAITTSAGTDTQYF
TGTGCCATCACTACCTCAGCGGGCACAGATACGCAGTATTTT
>TRBV9|-|-|TRBJ1-4
CASSVDLRNEKLFF
TGTGCCAGCAGCGTAGATCTCCGTAATGAAAAACTGTTTTTT